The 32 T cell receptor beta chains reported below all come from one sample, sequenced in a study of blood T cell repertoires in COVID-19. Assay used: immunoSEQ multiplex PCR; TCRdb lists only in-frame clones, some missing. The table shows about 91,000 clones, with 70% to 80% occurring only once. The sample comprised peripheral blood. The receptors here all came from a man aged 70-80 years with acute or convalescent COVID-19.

This CDR3 reads CASSLAGEGNEKLFF. For the CDR3, the DNA is TGTGCCAGCAGCTTGGCGGGGGAGGGTAATGAAAAACTGTTTTTT. The chain is built from TRBV5-4 and TRBJ1-4; TRBD1 might be the D (5 bases). The V gene lost 0 bases and the J gene lost 4 bases, with 10 bases spanning the gap. This CDR3 contains 15 residues. Germline lookup yields CDR1 SGHNT and CDR2 YYREEE (reference sequence). Full variable domain (missing parts from reference TRBV5-4 and TRBJ1-4): ETGVTQSPTHLIKTRGQQVTLRCSSQSGHNTVSWYQQALGQGPQFIFQYYREEENGRGNFPPRFSGLQFPNYSSELNVNALELDDSALYLCASSLAGEGNEKLFFGSGTQLSVL.

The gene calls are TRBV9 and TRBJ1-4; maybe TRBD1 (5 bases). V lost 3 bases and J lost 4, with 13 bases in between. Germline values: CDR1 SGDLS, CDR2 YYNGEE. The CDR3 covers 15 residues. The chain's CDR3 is CASSAQGFGNEKLFF. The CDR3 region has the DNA TGTGCCAGCAGCGCTCAGGGTTTCGGTAATGAAAAACTGTTTTTT.

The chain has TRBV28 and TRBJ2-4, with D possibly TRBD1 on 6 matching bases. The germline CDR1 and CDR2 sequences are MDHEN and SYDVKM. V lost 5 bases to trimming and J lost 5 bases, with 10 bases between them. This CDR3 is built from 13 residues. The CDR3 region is CASSTHRENIQYF. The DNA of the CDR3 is TGTGCCAGCAGTACGCACAGGGAAAACATTCAGTACTTC. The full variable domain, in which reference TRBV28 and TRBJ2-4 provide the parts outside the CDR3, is DVKVTQSSRYLVKRTGEKVFLECVQDMDHENMFWYRQDPGLGLRLIYFSYDVKMKEKGDIPEGYSVSREKKERFSLILESASTNQTSMYLCASSTHRENIQYFGAGTRLSVL.

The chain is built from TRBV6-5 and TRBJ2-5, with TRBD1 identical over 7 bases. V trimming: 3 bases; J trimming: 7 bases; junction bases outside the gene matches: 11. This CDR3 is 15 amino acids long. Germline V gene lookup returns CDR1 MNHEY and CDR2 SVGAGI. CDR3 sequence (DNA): TGTGCCAGCAGTTATAGGGGGCGGCCCGATAGGACCCAGTACTTC. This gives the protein CASSYRGRPDRTQYF.

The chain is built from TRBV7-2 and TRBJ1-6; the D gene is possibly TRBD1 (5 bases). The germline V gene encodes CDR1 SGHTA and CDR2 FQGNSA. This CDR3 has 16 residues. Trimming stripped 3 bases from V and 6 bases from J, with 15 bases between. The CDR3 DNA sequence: TGTGCCAGCAGCTTGGGGGGGACGGAACGTAATTCACCCCTCCACTTT. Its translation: CASSLGGTERNSPLHF. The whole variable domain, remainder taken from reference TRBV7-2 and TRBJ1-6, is GAGVSQSPSNKVTEKGKDVELRCDPISGHTALYWYRQSLGQGLEFLIYFQGNSAPDKSGLPSDRFSAERTGGSVSTLTIQRTQQEDSAVYLCASSLGGTERNSPLHFGNGTRLTVT.

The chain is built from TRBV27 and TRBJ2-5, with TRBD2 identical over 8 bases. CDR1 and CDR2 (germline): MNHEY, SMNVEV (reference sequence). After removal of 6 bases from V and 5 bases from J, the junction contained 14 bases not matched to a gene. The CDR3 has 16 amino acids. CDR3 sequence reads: CASSLNPAGGWETQYF. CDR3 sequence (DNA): TGTGCCAGCAGCCTAAATCCGGCGGGAGGATGGGAGACCCAGTACTTC.

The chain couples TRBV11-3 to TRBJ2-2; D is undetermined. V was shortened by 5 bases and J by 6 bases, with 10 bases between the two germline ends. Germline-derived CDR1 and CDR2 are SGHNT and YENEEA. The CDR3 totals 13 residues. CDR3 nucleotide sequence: TGTGCCAGCAGCCCTACCATAGCCGGGGAGCTGTTTTTT. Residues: CASSPTIAGELFF.

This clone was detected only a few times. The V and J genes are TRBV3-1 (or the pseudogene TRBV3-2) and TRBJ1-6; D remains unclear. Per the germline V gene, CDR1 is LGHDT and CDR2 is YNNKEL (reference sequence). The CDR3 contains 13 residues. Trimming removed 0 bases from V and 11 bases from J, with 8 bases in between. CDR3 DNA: TGTGCCAGCAGCCAAGACTCCGGGACACCCCTCCACTTT. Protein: CASSQDSGTPLHF.

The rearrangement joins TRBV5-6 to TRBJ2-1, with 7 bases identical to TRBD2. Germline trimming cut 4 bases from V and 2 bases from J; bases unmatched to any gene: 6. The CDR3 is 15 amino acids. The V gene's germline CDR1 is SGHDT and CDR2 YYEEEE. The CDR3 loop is CASSGERDAYNEQFF. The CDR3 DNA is TGTGCCAGCAGCGGTGAGCGGGATGCCTACAATGAGCAGTTCTTC. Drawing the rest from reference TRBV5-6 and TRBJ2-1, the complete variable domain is DAGVTQSPTHLIKTRGQQVTLRCSPKSGHDTVSWYQQALGQGPQFIFQYYEEEERQRGNFPDRFSGHQFPNYSSELNVNALLLGDSALYLCASSGERDAYNEQFFGPGTRLTVL.

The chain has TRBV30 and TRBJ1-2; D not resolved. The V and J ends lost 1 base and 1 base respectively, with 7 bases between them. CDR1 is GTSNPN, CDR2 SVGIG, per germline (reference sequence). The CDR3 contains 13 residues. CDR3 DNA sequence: TGTGCCTGGAGTGCACAGCTTAACTATGGCTACACCTTC. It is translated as CAWSAQLNYGYTF.

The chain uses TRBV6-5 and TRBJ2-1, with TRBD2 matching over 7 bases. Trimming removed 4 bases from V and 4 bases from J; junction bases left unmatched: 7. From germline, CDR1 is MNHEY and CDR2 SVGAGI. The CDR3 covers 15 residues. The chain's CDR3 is CASSSPGGIYNEQFF. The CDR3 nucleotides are TGTGCCAGCAGTTCACCGGGAGGAATTTACAATGAGCAGTTCTTC.

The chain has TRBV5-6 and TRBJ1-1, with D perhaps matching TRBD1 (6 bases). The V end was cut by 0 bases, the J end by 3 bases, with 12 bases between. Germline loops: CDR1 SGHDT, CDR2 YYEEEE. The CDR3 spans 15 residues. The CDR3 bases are TGTGCCAGCAGCTTGGGTGCGGGGGGGCACACTGAAGCTTTCTTT. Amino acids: CASSLGAGGHTEAFF.

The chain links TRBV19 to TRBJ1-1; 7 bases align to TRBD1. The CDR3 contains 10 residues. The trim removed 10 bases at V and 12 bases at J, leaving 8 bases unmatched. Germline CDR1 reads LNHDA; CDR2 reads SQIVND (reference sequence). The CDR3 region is CAIAGGLSFF. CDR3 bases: TGTGCCATCGCAGGGGGTCTGTCTTTCTTT.

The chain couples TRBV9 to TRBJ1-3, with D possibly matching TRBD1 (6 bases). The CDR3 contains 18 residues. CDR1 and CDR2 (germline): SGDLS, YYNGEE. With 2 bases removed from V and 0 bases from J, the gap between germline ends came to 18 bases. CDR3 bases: TGTGCCAGCAGCGTCAGCCCCCCGACGGACAGCTCTGGAAACACCATATATTTT. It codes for CASSVSPPTDSSGNTIYF.

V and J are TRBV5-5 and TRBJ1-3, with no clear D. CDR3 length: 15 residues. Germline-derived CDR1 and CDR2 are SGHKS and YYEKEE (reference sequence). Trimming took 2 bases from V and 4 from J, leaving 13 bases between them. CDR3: CASSFGGDWGNTIYF. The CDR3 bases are TGTGCCAGCAGCTTCGGCGGGGATTGGGGAAACACCATATATTTT.

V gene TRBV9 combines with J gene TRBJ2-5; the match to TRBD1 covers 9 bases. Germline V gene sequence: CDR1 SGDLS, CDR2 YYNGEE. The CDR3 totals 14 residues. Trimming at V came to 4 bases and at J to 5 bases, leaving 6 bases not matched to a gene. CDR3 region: CASSTYRGRETQYF. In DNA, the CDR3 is TGTGCCAGCAGCACTTACAGGGGGCGGGAGACCCAGTACTTC.

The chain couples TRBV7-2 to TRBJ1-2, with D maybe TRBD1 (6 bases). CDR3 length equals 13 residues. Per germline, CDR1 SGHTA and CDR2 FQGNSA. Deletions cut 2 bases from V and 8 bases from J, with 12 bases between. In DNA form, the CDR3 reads TGTGCCAGCAGCTTAAACCCAGGGGCAGGCTACACCTTC. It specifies CASSLNPGAGYTF.

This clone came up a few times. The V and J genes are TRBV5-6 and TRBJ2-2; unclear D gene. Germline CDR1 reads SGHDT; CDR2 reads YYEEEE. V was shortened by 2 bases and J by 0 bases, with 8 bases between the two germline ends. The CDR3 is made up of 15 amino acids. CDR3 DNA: TGTGCCAGCAGCTTTTTGCTATCGAACACCGGGGAGCTGTTTTTT. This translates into CASSFLLSNTGELFF.

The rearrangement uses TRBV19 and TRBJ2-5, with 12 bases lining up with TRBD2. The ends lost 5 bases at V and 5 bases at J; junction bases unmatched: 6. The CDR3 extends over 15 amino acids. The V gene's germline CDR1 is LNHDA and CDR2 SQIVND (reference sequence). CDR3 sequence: CASSPRLAGVETQYF. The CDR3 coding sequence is TGTGCCAGTAGTCCCCGACTAGCGGGAGTGGAGACCCAGTACTTC.

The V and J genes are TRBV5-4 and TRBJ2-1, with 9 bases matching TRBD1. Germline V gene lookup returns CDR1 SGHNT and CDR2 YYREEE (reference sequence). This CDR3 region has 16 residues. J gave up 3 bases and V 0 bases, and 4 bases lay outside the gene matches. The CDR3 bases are TGTGCCAGCAGCTTGGGTGGGGACAGGGTCTACAATGAGCAGTTCTTC. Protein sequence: CASSLGGDRVYNEQFF.

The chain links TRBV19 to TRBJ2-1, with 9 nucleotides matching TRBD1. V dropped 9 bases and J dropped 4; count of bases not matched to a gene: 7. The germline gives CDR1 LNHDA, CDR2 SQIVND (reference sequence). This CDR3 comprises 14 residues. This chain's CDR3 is CASHGQGHYNEQFF. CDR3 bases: TGTGCCAGCCACGGACAGGGGCATTACAATGAGCAGTTCTTC.

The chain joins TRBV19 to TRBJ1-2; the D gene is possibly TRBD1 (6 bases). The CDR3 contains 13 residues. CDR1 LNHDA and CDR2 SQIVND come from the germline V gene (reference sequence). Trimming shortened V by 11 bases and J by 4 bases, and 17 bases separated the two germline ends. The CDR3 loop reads CAGRQAPGYGYTF. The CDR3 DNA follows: TGTGCCGGGAGACAGGCCCCTGGCTATGGCTACACCTTC.

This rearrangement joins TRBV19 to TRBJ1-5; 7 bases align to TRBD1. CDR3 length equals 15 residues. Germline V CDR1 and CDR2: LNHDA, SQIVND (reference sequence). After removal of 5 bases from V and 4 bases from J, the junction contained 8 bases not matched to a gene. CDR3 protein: CASSRNPRGNQPQHF. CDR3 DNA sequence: TGTGCCAGTAGTCGAAACCCCAGGGGGAATCAGCCCCAGCATTTT.

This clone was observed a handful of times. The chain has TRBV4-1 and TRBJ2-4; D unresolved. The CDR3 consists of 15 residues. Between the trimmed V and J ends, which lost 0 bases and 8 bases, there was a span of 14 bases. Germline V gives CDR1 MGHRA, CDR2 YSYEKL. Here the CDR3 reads CASSQESSSEDIQYF. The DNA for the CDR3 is TGCGCCAGCAGCCAAGAGTCGTCTAGTGAGGACATTCAGTACTTC.

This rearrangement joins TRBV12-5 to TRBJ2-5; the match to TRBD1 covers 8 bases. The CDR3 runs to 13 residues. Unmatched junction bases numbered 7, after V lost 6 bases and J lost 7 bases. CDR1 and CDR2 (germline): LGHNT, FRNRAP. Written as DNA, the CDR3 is TGTGCTAGTGGCAGGACAGGGTCCGGGACCCAGTACTTC. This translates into CASGRTGSGTQYF.

This CDR3 is CSVAGLAGAPDTQYF. The CDR3 coding sequence is TGCAGCGTAGCGGGACTAGCGGGAGCCCCAGATACGCAGTATTTT. The genes are TRBV29-1 and TRBJ2-3; 14 nucleotides match TRBD2. Trimming at V came to 6 bases and at J to 4 bases, leaving 6 bases not matched to a gene. Per the germline V gene, CDR1 is SQVTM and CDR2 is ANQGSEA. The CDR3 runs 15 residues.

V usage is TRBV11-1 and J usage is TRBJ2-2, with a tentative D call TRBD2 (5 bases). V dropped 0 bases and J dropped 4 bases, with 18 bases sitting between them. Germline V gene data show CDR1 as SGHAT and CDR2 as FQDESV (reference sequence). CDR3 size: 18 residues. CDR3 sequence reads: CASSLALGSFAGTGELFF. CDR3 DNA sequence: TGTGCCAGCAGCTTAGCGCTCGGATCCTTCGCGGGCACCGGGGAGCTGTTTTTT.

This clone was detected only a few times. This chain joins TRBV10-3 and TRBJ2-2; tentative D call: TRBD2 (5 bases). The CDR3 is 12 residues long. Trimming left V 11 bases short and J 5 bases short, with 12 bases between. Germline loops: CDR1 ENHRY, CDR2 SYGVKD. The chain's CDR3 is CALQRGTGELFF. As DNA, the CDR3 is TGTGCCCTACAGAGAGGGACCGGGGAGCTGTTTTTT.

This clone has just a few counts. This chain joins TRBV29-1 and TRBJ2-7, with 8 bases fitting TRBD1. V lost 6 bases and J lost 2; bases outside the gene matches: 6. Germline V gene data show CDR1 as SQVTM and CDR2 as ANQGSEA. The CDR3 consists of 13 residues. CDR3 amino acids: CSVRGTGTYEQYF. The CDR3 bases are TGCAGCGTCCGCGGGACAGGCACCTACGAGCAGTACTTC.

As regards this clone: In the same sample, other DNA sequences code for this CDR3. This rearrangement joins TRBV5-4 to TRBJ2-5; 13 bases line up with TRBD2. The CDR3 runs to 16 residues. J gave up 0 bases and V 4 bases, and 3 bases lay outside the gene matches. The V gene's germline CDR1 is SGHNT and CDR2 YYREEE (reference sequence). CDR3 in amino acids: CASSPGTSGNQETQYF. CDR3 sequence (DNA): TGTGCCAGCAGCCCCGGGACTAGCGGGAACCAAGAGACCCAGTACTTC.

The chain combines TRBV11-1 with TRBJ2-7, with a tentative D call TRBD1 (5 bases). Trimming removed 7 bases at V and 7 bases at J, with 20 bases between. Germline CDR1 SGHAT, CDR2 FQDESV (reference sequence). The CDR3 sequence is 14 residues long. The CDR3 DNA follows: TGTGCCAGCACGTCTTCAGGGTCCCCTAGGGAGCAGTACTTC. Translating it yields CASTSSGSPREQYF.

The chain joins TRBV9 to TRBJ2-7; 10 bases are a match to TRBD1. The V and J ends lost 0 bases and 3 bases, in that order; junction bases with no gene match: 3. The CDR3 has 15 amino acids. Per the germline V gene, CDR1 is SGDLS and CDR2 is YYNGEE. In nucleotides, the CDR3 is TGTGCCAGCAGCGTAGGGGGACAGGGGTACTACGAGCAGTACTTC. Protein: CASSVGGQGYYEQYF.